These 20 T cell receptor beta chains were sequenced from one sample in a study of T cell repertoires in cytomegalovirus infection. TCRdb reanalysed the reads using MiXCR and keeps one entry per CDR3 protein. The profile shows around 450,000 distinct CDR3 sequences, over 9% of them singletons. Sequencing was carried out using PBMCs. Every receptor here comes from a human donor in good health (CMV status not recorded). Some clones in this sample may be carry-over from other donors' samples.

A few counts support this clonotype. The CDR3 sequence: CASSQSPGGAGVQTGELFF. CDR3 in DNA: TGCGCCAGCAGCCAATCCCCGGGGGGAGCGGGAGTTCAGACCGGGGAGCTGTTTTTT. The chain has TRBV4-1 and TRBJ2-2; TRBD2 matches 8 bases. The length of the CDR3 is 19 residues. J was trimmed by 5 bases and V by 2 bases; bases with no gene match: 16. The germline V gene encodes CDR1 MGHRA and CDR2 YSYEKL.

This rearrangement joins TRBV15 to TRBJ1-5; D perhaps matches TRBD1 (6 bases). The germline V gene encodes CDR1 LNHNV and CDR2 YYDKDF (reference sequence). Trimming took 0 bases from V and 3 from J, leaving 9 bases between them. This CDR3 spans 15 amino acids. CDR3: CATSRDRQVNQPQHF. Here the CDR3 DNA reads TGTGCCACCAGCAGAGATCGACAGGTCAATCAGCCCCAGCATTTT.

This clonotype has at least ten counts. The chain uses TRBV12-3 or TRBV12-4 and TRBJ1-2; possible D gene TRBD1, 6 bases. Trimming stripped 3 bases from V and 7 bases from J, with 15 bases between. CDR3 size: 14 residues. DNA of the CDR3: TGTGCCAGCAGTTTCTTCGGGGGCCAGGGTGGCTACACCTTC. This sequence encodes CASSFFGGQGGYTF.

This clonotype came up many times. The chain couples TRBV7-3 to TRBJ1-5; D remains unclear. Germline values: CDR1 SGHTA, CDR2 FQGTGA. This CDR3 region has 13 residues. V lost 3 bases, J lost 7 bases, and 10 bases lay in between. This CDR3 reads CASSFLHGQPQHF. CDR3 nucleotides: TGTGCCAGCAGCTTTCTACATGGACAGCCCCAGCATTTT.

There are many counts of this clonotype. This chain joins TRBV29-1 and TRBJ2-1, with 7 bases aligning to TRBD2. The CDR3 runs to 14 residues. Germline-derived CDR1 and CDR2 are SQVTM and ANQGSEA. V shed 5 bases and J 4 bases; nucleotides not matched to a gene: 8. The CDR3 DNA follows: TGCAGCGTTTCTGGCGGCGGGGGTTACAATGAGCAGTTCTTC. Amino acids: CSVSGGGGYNEQFF.

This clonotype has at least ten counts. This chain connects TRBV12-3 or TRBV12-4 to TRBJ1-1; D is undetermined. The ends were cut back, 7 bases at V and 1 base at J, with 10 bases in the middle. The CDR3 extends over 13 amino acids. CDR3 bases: TGTGCCAGCACACCGAGAGGGAACACTGAAGCTTTCTTT. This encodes CASTPRGNTEAFF.

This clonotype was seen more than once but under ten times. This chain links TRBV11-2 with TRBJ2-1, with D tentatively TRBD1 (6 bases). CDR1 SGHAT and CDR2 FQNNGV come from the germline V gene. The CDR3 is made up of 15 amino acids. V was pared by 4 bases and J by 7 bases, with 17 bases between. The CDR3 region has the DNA TGTGCCAGCAGCTCGGGACAAGCTATTGGGAATGAGCAGTTCTTC. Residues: CASSSGQAIGNEQFF.

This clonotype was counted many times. This chain's CDR3 is CASSTLRASGDIQYF. CDR3 DNA sequence: TGTGCCAGCAGCACCCTCCGGGCCTCTGGGGACATTCAGTACTTC. V and J are TRBV5-5 and TRBJ2-4; D remains unclear. The CDR3 is 15 residues long. Germline values: CDR1 SGHKS, CDR2 YYEKEE (reference sequence). Trimming stripped 4 bases from V and 8 bases from J, with 19 bases between.

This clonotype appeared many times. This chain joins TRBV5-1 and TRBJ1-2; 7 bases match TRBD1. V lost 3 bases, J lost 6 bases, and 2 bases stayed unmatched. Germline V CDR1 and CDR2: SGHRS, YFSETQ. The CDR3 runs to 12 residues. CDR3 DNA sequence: TGCGCCAGCAGCTACGGGACAGATGGCTACACCTTC. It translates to CASSYGTDGYTF.

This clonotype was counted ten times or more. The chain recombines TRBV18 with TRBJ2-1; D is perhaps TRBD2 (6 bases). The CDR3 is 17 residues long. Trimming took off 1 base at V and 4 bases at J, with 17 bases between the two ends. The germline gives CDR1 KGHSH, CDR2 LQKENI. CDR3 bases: TGTGCCAGCTCACCACTTTCCGGCGGGGTAAGGTACAATGAGCAGTTCTTC. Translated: CASSPLSGGVRYNEQFF.

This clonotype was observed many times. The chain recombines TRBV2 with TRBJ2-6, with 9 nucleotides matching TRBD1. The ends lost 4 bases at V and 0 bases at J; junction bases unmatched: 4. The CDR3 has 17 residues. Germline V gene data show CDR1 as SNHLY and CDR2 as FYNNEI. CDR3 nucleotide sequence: TGTGCCAGCAGTGGGGGACAGGGCCTCTCTGGGGCCAACGTCCTGACTTTC. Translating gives CASSGGQGLSGANVLTF.

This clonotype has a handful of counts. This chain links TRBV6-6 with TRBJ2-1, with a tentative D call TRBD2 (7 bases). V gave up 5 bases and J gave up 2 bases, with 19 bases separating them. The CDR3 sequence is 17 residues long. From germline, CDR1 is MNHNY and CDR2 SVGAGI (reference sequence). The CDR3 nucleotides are TGTGCCAGCAGTCTAGGAAGGGGGGGAGGGCCCTACAATGAGCAGTTCTTC. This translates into CASSLGRGGGPYNEQFF.

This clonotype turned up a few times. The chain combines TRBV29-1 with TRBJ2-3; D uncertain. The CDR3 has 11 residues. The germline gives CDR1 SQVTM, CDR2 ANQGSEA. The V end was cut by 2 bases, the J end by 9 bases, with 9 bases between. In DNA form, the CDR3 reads TGCAGCGTTGAATCCTGGGAAACGCAGTATTTT. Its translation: CSVESWETQYF.

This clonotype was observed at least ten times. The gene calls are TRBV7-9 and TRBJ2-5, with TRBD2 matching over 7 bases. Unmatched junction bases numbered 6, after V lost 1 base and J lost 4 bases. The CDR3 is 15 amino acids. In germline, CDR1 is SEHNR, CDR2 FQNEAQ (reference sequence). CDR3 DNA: TGTGCCAGCAGCTTAGTGGGCGGGAGAAGAGAGACCCAGTACTTC. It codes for CASSLVGGRRETQYF.

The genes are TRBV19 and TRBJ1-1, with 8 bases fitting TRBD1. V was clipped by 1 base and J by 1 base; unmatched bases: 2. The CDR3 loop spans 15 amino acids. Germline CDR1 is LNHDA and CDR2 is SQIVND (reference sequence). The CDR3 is CASSIGQGANTEAFF. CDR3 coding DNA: TGTGCCAGTAGTATAGGGCAGGGGGCGAACACTGAAGCTTTCTTT.

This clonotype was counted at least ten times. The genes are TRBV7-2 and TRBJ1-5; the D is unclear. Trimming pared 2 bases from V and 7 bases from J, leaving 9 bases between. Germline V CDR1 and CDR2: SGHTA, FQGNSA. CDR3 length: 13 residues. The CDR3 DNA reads TGTGCCAGCAGCTTAACCCGGGAACAGCCCCAGCATTTT. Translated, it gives CASSLTREQPQHF.

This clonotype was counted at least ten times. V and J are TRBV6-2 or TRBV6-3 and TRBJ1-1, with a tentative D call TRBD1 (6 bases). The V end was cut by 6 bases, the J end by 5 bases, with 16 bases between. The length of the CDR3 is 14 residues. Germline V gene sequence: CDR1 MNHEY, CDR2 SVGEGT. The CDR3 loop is CASSPTGSTTEAFF. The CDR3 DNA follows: TGTGCCAGCAGCCCAACAGGGAGTACGACTGAAGCTTTCTTT.

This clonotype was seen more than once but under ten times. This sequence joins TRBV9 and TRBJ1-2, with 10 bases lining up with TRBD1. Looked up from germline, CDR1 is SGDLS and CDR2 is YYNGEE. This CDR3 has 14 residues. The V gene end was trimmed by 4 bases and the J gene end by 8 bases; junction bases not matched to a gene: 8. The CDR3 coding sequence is TGTGCCAGCAGCACCACCGGGACAGGGGAAGGCTACACCTTC. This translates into CASSTTGTGEGYTF.

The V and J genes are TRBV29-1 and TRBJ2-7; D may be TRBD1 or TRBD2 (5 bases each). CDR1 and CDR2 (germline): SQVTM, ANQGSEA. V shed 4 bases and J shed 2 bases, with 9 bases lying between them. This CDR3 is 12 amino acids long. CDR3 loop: CSVGVGPYEQYF. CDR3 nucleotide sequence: TGCAGCGTTGGTGTGGGACCCTACGAGCAGTACTTC.

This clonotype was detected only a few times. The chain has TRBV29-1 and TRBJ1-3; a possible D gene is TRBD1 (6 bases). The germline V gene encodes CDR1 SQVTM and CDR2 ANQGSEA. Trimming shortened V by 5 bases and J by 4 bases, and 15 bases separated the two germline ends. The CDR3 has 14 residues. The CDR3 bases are TGCAGCGTTTCCCACAGGGACTACGGAAACACCATATATTTT. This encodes CSVSHRDYGNTIYF. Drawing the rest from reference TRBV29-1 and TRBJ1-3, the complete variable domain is SAVISQKPSRDICQRGTSLTIQCQVDSQVTMMFWYRQQPGQSLTLIATANQGSEATYESGFVIDKFPISRPNLTFSTLTVSNMSPEDSSIYLCSVSHRDYGNTIYFGEGSWLTVV.